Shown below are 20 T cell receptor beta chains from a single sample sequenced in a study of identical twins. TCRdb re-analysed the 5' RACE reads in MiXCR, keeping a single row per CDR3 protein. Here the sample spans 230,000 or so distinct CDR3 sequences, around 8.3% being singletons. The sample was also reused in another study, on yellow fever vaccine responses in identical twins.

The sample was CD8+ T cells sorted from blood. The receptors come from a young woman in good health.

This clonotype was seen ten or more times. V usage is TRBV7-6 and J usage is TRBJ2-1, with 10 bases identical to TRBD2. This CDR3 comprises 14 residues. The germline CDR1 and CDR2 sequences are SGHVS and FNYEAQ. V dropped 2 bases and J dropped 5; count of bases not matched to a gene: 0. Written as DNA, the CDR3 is TGTGCCAGCAGCTTACTAGCGGGAGACAATGAGCAGTTCTTC. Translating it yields CASSLLAGDNEQFF.

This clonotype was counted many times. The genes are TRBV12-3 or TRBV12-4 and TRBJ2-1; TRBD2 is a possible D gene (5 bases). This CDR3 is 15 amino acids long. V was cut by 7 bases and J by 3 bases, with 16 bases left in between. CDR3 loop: CASTALGGLYNEQFF. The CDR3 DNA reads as TGTGCCAGCACCGCATTGGGCGGACTCTACAATGAGCAGTTCTTC.

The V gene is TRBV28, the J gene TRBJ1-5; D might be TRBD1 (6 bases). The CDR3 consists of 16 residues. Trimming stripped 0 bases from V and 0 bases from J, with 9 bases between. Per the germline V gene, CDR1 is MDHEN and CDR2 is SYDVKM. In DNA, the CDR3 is TGTGCCAGCAGTTTATGGGACAGTCCTAGCAATCAGCCCCAGCATTTT. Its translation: CASSLWDSPSNQPQHF.

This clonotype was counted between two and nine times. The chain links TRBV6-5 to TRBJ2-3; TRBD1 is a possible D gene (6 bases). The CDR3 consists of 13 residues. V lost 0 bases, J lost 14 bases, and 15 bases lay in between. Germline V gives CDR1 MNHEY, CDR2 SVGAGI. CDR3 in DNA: TGTGCCAGCAGTTACTCGGGGGCCCGGACACTGTATTTT. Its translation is CASSYSGARTLYF.

The CDR3 sequence: CASSYPGPKKDYTF. In nucleotides, the CDR3 is TGTGCCAGCAGTTACCCAGGCCCTAAAAAGGACTACACCTTC. The chain combines TRBV6-2 or TRBV6-3 with TRBJ1-2; D is ambiguous. Germline assignment: CDR1 MNHEY and CDR2 SVGEGT. V shed 2 bases and J shed 10 bases, with 17 bases lying between them. The CDR3 extends over 14 amino acids.

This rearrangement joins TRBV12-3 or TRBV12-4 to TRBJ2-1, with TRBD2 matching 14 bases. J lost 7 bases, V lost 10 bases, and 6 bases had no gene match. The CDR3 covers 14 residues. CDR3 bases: TGTGCCACGTACGGACTAGCGGGAGGAAATGAGCAGTTCTTC. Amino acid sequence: CATYGLAGGNEQFF.

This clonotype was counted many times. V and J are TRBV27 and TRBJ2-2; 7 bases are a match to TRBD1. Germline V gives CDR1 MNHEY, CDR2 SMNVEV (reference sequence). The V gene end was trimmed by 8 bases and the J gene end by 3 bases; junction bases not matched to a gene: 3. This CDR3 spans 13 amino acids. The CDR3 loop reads CASLDRDTGELFF. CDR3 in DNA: TGTGCCAGCCTCGACAGGGACACCGGGGAGCTGTTTTTT.

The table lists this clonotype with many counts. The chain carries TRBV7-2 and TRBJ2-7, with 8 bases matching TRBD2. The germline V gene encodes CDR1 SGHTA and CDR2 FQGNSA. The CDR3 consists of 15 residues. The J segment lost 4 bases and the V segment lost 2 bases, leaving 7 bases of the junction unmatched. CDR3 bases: TGTGCCAGCAGCTTACTGTTTAGCGGGGTTTACGAGCAGTACTTC. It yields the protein CASSLLFSGVYEQYF.

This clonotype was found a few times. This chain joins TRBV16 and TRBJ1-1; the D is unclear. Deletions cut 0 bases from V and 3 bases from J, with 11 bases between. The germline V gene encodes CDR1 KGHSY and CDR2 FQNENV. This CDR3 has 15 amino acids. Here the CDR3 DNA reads TGTGCCAGCAGCCAATCGATTGGCCCGGACACTGAAGCTTTCTTT. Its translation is CASSQSIGPDTEAFF.

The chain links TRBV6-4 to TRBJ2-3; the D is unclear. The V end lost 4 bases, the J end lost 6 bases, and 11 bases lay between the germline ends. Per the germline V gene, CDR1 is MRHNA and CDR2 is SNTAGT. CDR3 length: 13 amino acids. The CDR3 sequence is CASSANLVDTQYF. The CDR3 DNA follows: TGTGCCAGCAGTGCCAATCTCGTGGATACGCAGTATTTT.

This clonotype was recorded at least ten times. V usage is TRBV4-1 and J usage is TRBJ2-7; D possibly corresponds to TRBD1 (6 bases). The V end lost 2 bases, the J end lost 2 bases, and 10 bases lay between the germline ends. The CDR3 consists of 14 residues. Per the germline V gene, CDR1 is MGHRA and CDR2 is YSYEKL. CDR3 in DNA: TGCGCCAGCAGCCAATCTCAGGGGCCCTACGAGCAGTACTTC. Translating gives CASSQSQGPYEQYF.

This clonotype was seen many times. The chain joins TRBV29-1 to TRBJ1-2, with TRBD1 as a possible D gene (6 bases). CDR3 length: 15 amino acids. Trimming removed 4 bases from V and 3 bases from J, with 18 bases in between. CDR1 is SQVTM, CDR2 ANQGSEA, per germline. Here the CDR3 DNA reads TGCAGCGTTGCAGGGTTAGCAGGGGAGGACTATGGCTACACCTTC. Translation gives CSVAGLAGEDYGYTF.

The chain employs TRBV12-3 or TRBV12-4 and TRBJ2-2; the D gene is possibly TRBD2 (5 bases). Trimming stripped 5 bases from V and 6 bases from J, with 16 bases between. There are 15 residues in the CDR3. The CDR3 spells CASSPLLGWSGELFF. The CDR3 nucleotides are TGTGCCAGCAGTCCCCTACTAGGGTGGTCCGGGGAGCTGTTTTTT.

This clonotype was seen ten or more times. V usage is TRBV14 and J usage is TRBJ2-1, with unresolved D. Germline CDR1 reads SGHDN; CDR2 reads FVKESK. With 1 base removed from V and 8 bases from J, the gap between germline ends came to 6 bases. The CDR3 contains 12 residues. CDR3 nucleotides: TGTGCCAGCAGCCAAGTGACCTATGAGCAGTTCTTC. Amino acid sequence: CASSQVTYEQFF.

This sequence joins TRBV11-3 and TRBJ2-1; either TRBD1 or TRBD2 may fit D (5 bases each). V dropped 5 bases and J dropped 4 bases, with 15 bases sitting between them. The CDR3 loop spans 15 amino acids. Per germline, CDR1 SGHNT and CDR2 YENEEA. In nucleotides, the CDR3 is TGTGCCAGCAGCATCCGGGACGGAGAGTACAATGAGCAGTTCTTC. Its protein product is CASSIRDGEYNEQFF.

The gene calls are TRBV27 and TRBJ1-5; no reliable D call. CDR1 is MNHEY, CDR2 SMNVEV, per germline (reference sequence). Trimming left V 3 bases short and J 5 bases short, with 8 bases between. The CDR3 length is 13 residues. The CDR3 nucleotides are TGTGCCAGCAGTTTGGACCTCTATCAGCCCCAGCATTTT. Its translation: CASSLDLYQPQHF.

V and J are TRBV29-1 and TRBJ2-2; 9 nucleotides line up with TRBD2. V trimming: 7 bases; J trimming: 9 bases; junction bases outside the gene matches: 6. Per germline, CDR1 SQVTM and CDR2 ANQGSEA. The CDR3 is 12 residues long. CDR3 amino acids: CSGVGTSRELFF. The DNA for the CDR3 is TGCAGCGGGGTCGGGACTAGCAGGGAGCTGTTTTTT.

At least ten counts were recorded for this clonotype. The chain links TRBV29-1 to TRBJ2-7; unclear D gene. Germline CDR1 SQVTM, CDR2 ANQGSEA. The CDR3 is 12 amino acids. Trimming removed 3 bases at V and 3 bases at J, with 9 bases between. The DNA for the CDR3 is TGCAGCGTTGAGGCCAGGAACTACGAGCAGTACTTC. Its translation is CSVEARNYEQYF.

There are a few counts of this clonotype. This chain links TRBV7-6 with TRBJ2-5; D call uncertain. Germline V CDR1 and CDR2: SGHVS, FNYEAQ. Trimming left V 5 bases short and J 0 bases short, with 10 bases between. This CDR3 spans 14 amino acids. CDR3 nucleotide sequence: TGTGCCAGCAGCCCTGGGGTTAACCAAGAGACCCAGTACTTC. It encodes CASSPGVNQETQYF.

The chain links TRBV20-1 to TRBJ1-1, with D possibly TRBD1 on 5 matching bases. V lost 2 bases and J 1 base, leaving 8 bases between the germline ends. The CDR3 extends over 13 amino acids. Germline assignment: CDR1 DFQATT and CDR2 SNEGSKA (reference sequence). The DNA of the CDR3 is TGCAGTGCTAGATCAGGACAGAACACTGAAGCTTTCTTT. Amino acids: CSARSGQNTEAFF.